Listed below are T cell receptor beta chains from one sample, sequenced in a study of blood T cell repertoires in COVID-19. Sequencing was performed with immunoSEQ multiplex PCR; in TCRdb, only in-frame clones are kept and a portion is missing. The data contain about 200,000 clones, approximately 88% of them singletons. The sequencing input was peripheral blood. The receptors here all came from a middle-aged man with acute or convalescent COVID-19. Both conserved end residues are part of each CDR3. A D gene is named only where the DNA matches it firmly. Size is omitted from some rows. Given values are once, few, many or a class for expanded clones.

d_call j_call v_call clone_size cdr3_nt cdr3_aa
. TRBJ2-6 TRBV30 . TGTGCCTGGGGGAGCTCTGGGGCCAACGTCCTGACTTTC CAWGSSGANVLTF
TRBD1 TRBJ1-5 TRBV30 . TGTGCCTGTCTGACTTTAGGACAGGGGTTGGTTCAGCCCCAGCATTTT CACLTLGQGLVQPQHF
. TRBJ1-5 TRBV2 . TGTGCCAGCAGTGGCCCTGGCGGGGGGAATCAGCCCCAGCATTTT CASSGPGGGNQPQHF
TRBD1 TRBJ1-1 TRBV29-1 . TGCAGCGCAACGGGACAGCGTATCATGAACACTGAAGCTTTCTTT CSATGQRIMNTEAFF
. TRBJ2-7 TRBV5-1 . TGCGCCAGCAGCACCGGTCGTACTAGCCTAAGCTCCTACGAGCAGTACTTC CASSTGRTSLSSYEQYF
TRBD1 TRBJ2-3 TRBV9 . TGTGCCAGCAGCGTAGCTGGGACAGCGGCCGATACGCAGTATTTT CASSVAGTAADTQYF
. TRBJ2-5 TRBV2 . TGTGCCAGCAGTGACAGAGCAGGGTCAGAGACCCAGTACTTC CASSDRAGSETQYF
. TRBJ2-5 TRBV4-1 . TGCGCCAGCAGCCAGGAGGCCACGGCGGAGACCCAGTACTTC CASSQEATAETQYF
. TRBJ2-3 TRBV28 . TGTGCCAGCAGAGCGACAGGCGATAGCACAGATACGCAGTATTTT CASRATGDSTDTQYF
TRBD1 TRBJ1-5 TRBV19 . TGTGCCAGTAGTATGCGAGCAGACAGGGGGAGTCAGCCCCAGCATTTT CASSMRADRGSQPQHF
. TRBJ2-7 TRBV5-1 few TGCGCCAGCAGCTACGGACAGTACGAGCAGTACTTC CASSYGQYEQYF
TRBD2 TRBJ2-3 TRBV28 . TGTGCCAGCAGTCCATCCCTAGCGGGAGCCCTTTATACGCAGTATTTT CASSPSLAGALYTQYF
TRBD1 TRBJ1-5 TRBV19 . TGTGCCAGTAGTATCCCTCTACAGGGGCGTAGCAATCAGCCCCAGCATTTT CASSIPLQGRSNQPQHF
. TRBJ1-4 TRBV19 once TGTGCCAGCACGCGATCCATTAGGGGGATTAATGAAAAACTGTTTTTT CASTRSIRGINEKLFF
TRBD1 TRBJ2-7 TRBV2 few TGTGCCAGCAGAGGGGGACAGCCCTACTACGAGCAGTACTTC CASRGGQPYYEQYF
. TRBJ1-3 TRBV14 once TGTGCCAGCAGCCAAGTTGCCGGGTCTGGAAACACCATATATTTT CASSQVAGSGNTIYF
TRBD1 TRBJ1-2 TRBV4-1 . TGCGCCAGCAGCCAGAGACAGGGGGAGGCGTATGGCTACACCTTC CASSQRQGEAYGYTF
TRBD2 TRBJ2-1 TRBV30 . TGTGCCTGGAGTGGGCTAGCGGGAGGACGGGAGCAGTTCTTC CAWSGLAGGREQFF
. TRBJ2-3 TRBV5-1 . TGCGCCAGCAGCTTGGGAGCTAGCCGAAGCACAGATACGCAGTATTTT CASSLGASRSTDTQYF
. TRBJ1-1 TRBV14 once TGTGCCAGCAGCCAAGAAGAGCGAGGAGCTTTCTTT CASSQEERGAFF
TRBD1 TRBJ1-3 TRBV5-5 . TGTGCCAGCAGCCCCCAGGGGGTAGTTAACACCATATATTTT CASSPQGVVNTIYF
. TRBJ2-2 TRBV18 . TGTGCCAGCTCACCACGACAGAACACCGGGGAGCTGTTTTTT CASSPRQNTGELFF
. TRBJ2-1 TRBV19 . TGTGCCAGTAGTATGTCCCGGCGGATGGATGAGCAGTTCTTC CASSMSRRMDEQFF
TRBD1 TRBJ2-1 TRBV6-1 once TGTGCCAGCAGTGAAGCCAGAGCCGACAGGGCCTATTACAATGAGCAGTTCTTC CASSEARADRAYYNEQFF
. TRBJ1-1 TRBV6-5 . TGTGCCAGCAGGCAGGCTCCAAACATGAACACTGAAGCTTTCTTT CASRQAPNMNTEAFF
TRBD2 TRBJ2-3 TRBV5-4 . TGTGCCGTCATCTTAGGGCTAGCGGGGACCACAGATACGCAGTATTTT CAVILGLAGTTDTQYF
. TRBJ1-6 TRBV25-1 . TGTGCCAGCAGTCCGACGGGGAGGGATTCACCCCTCCACTTT CASSPTGRDSPLHF
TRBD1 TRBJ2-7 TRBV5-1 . TGCGCCAGCAGTCCCGGACAGGGGGCGTTCCACGAGCAGTACTTC CASSPGQGAFHEQYF
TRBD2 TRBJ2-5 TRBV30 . TGTGCCTGGAGTGGACTAGCCGCGGAGACCCAGTACTTC CAWSGLAAETQYF
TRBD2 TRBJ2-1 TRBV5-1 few TGCGCCAGCAAGGGGCGGGAGGTCTACAATGAGCAGTTCTTC CASKGREVYNEQFF
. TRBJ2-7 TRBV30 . TGTGCCTGGAGTGTGGGAACAGAGGGCTACGAGCAGTACTTC CAWSVGTEGYEQYF
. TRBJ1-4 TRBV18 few TGTGCCAGCTCTCTCGCCACAGGGACTAATGAAAAACTGTTTTTT CASSLATGTNEKLFF
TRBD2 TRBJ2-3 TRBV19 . TGTGCCAGTAGCGGGGGGACTCGTTCCGATACGCAGTATTTT CASSGGTRSDTQYF
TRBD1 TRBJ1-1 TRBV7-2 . TGTGCCAGCAGCCCTCCCCCTCGGGACAGGGCTTTCTTT CASSPPPRDRAFF
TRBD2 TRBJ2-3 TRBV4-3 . TGCGCCAGCAGCCGCTCAGTCGGAACGGCCACTAGCGGGAGGGCGACAGATACGCAGTATTTT CASSRSVGTATSGRATDTQYF
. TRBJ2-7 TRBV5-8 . TGTGCCAGCAGCTTGGCAGGGGAAGGAACCTACGAGCAGTACTTC CASSLAGEGTYEQYF
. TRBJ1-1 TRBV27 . TGTGCCAGCAGGACTGCAGGGGAGGGCACTGAAGCTTTCTTT CASRTAGEGTEAFF
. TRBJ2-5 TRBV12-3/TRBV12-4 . TGTGCCAGCACCAAAGGGGTTAGCGGGACCCAGTACTTC CASTKGVSGTQYF
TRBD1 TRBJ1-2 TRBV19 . TGTGCCAGTAGCAGGGGACAGGGTGATGGCTACACCTTC CASSRGQGDGYTF
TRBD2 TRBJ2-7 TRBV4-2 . TGTGCCAGCAGCCCCTCCCCGGGGGGAGACTACGAGCAGTACTTC CASSPSPGGDYEQYF
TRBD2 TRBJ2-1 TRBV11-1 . TGTGCCAGCAGCCCAGGACTAGCGGGGGCCAATGAGCAGTTCTTC CASSPGLAGANEQFF
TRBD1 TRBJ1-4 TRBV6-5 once TGTGCCAGCAGTTACTCGACAGGGAGTGGAAAACTGTTTTTT CASSYSTGSGKLFF
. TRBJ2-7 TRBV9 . TGTGCCAGCAGCGTAGGAGCGAATACCTACGAGCAGTACTTC CASSVGANTYEQYF
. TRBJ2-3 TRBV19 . TGTGCCAGTAGTATTGGGCAGTCAGGCACAGATACGCAGTATTTT CASSIGQSGTDTQYF
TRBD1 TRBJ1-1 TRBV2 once TGTGCCAGCAATTTATTCGACAGGGGGGACACTGAAGCTTTCTTT CASNLFDRGDTEAFF